The sequence of this T cell receptor beta chain was determined in a study of blood T cell repertoires in COVID-19. In the study overall: Both acute and convalescent COVID-19 samples were obtained from the United States, Italy and Spain. In each case, the material was cDNA or gDNA derived from T cells, B-cell-depleted T cells, or PBMCs.

Per the original data handling: It was from reference gene primer amplification that nucleated cell counts were estimated. Some clones are missing from TCRdb's copy, which holds only in-frame ones; the method was immunoSEQ multiplex PCR. For V, J and clone size, that table is used; D and trimming come from the DNA. The data hold about 190,000 clones, with approximately 79% observed a single time. V was pared by 4 bases and J by 7 bases, with 11 bases of the junction left unmatched. CDR1 is SGHTS and CDR2 is YDEGEE in the germline V gene. This CDR3 region has 17 residues. The chain recombines TRBV5-8 with TRBJ1-4, with 12 bases lining up with TRBD1. Sequenced sample: peripheral blood. The receptor's source is a man between 60 and 70 years old with active or convalescent COVID-19. The CDR3 DNA is TGTGCCAGCAGCCGTAACCGGGGGACAGGGGGCCGTGAAAAACTGTTTTTT. It is translated as CASSRNRGTGGREKLFF.